This TCR beta chain stems from a study of T cell responses to AZD1222 COVID-19 vaccine. Study results and limitations: Compared with day 0, the breadth and depth of the Spike-specific TCR repertoire rose significantly after two doses of AZD1222. Donors were mostly white British, more females; clonal diversity possibly underestimated. At baseline, just five to seven AZD1222 recipients tested seropositive.

The data were produced by immunoSEQ multiplex PCR, yet TCRdb's version contains in-frame clones alone and is incomplete. The sample has 150,000 to 200,000 clones, around 94% seen once. To note about this clone: The target antigen is unknown.

Trimming took off 8 bases at V and 6 bases at J, with 14 bases between the two ends. Germline-derived CDR1 and CDR2 are SNHLY and FYNNEI. The CDR3 is made up of 14 amino acids. The rearrangement links TRBV2 to TRBJ1-6; tentatively, D is TRBD1 (5 bases). The TCR comes from an adult in good health. Specimen: peripheral blood, collected on day 0 of AZD1222 vaccination. CDR3 in amino acids: CASLGQLPNSPLHF. In nucleotides, the CDR3 is TGTGCCAGCCTGGGGCAGCTACCTAATTCACCCCTCCACTTT. The entire variable domain, with the rest obtained from reference TRBV2 and TRBJ1-6, is as follows: EPEVTQTPSHQVTQMGQEVILRCVPISNHLYFYWYRQILGQKVEFLVSFYNNEISEKSEIFDDQFSVERPDGSNFTLKIRSTKLEDSAMYFCASLGQLPNSPLHFGNGTRLTVT.